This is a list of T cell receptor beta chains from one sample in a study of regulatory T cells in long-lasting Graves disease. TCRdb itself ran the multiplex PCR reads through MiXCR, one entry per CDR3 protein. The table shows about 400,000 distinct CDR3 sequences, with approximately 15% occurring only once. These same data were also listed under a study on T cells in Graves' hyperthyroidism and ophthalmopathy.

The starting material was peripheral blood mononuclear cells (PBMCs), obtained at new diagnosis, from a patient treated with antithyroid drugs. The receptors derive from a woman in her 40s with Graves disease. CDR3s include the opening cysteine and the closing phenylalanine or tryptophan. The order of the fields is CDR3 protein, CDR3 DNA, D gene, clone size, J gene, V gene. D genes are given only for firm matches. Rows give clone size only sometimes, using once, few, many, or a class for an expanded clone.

CASSLIGSGSSYNEQFF	TGTGCCAGCAGTTTAATCGGTAGCGGCTCCTCCTACAATGAGCAGTTCTTC	-	few	TRBJ2-1	TRBV25-1
CASSDGGYGTDTQYF	TGTGCCAGCAGTGATGGGGGCTATGGCACAGATACGCAGTATTTT	-	few	TRBJ2-3	TRBV6-2/TRBV6-3
CATSDFGLAGNNEQFF	TGTGCCACCAGTGATTTCGGACTAGCGGGCAACAATGAGCAGTTCTTC	TRBD2	-	TRBJ2-1	TRBV24-1
CASSLSAVAGYTF	TGTGCCAGCAGTTTATCGGCAGTAGCCGGCTACACCTTC	-	many	TRBJ1-2	TRBV12-3/TRBV12-4
CASSLESRDQPQHF	TGTGCCAGCAGCTTAGAGAGTCGGGATCAGCCCCAGCATTTT	-	-	TRBJ1-5	TRBV7-2
CASIDNRGMTNEKLFF	TGTGCCAGCATCGACAACAGGGGTATGACTAATGAAAAACTGTTTTTT	TRBD1	many	TRBJ1-4	TRBV28
CASFALNTGELFF	TGTGCCAGCTTTGCCCTAAACACCGGGGAGCTGTTTTTT	-	many	TRBJ2-2	TRBV28
CASSLRGRAGETQYF	TGTGCCAGCAGTTTGAGGGGAAGAGCGGGAGAGACCCAGTACTTC	-	many	TRBJ2-5	TRBV27
CASRGWDGPNYGYTF	TGTGCCAGCAGGGGGTGGGATGGGCCTAACTATGGCTACACCTTC	-	-	TRBJ1-2	TRBV6-2/TRBV6-3
CATSEVTGTSGRHEQFF	TGTGCCACCAGTGAGGTTACCGGGACTAGCGGTAGGCATGAGCAGTTCTTC	TRBD2	many	TRBJ2-1	TRBV24-1
CASSRDYGGGEQFF	TGCGCCAGCAGCCGGGACTATGGGGGCGGGGAGCAGTTCTTC	-	many	TRBJ2-1	TRBV5-1
CASSQDSNNEQFF	TGTGCCAGCAGCCAAGACAGTAACAATGAGCAGTTCTTC	-	many	TRBJ2-1	TRBV3-1
CASSQDPVGETQYF	TGCGCCAGCAGCCAAGATCCAGTGGGAGAGACCCAGTACTTC	-	many	TRBJ2-5	TRBV4-1
CASSSSGLAWDEQFF	TGTGCCAGCAGTTCCTCGGGACTAGCTTGGGATGAGCAGTTCTTC	TRBD2	many	TRBJ2-1	TRBV28
CASSLASGTSVYNEQFF	TGTGCCAGCAGCTTAGCATCCGGGACTAGCGTGTACAATGAGCAGTTCTTC	TRBD2	many	TRBJ2-1	TRBV11-2
CASSLWAGGNTGELFF	TGTGCCAGCAGTTTATGGGCGGGCGGTAACACCGGGGAGCTGTTTTTT	-	-	TRBJ2-2	TRBV12-3/TRBV12-4
CASSLALERGGGTEAFF	TGTGCCAGCAGCTTAGCGCTAGAAAGGGGTGGAGGGACTGAAGCTTTCTTT	-	few	TRBJ1-1	TRBV7-6
CASSLIGTGAHDEQFF	TGTGCCAGCAGTTTAATTGGGACAGGGGCGCACGATGAGCAGTTCTTC	TRBD1	-	TRBJ2-1	TRBV28
CASTQGASNEKLFF	TGTGCCAGCACCCAGGGGGCCTCTAATGAAAAACTGTTTTTT	TRBD1	many	TRBJ1-4	TRBV2
CSARVTRGYEQYF	TGCAGTGCTAGAGTTACGCGCGGCTACGAGCAGTACTTC	-	few	TRBJ2-7	TRBV20-1
CASSEAKAASSLAKNIQYF	TGTGCCAGCAGTGAAGCTAAGGCCGCCTCCTCACTAGCCAAAAACATTCAGTACTTC	-	many	TRBJ2-4	TRBV6-1
CASSYDYNEQFF	TGCGCCAGCAGTTACGACTACAATGAGCAGTTCTTC	-	-	TRBJ2-1	TRBV10-2
CASDTGVEDSIQYF	TGTGCCAGCGACACAGGGGTGGAGGACAGCATTCAGTACTTC	TRBD1	many	TRBJ2-4	TRBV12-3/TRBV12-4
CASSVVEANVLTF	TGTGCCAGCAGCGTGGTGGAGGCCAACGTCCTGACTTTC	-	-	TRBJ2-6	TRBV13
CASSPQGREQYF	TGTGCCAGCTCACCGCAGGGCCGCGAGCAGTACTTC	-	-	TRBJ2-7	TRBV18
CASSEGSGGQETQYF	TGTGCCAGCAGTGAAGGGAGCGGAGGGCAAGAGACCCAGTACTTC	-	many	TRBJ2-5	TRBV2
CASRMNRGGFGETQYF	TGTGCCAGCAGGATGAATCGAGGCGGGTTCGGGGAGACCCAGTACTTC	-	many	TRBJ2-5	TRBV11-3
CASSLRTGLGELFF	TGTGCCAGCAGTTTGCGAACAGGGTTGGGGGAGCTGTTTTTT	-	many	TRBJ2-2	TRBV12-3/TRBV12-4
CASSSDRGKNIQYF	TGTGCCAGCAGCTCCGACAGGGGCAAAAACATTCAGTACTTC	TRBD1	many	TRBJ2-4	TRBV2
CASSSETLNTGELFF	TGTGCCAGCAGTTCCGAGACCTTGAACACCGGGGAGCTGTTTTTT	-	many	TRBJ2-2	TRBV2
CASSFSTGTDTQYF	TGTGCCAGCAGTTTTTCGACGGGCACAGATACGCAGTATTTT	-	many	TRBJ2-3	TRBV12-3/TRBV12-4
CASSYPTGNNQPQHF	TGTGCCAGCAGTTACCCGACAGGGAACAATCAGCCCCAGCATTTT	TRBD1	many	TRBJ1-5	TRBV6-5
CASSAGTGEGGETQYF	TGTGCCAGCAGCGCCGGGACAGGGGAAGGTGGTGAGACCCAGTACTTC	TRBD1	-	TRBJ2-5	TRBV9
CASSYPRQAKSGTDTQYF	TGTGCCAGCAGTTACCCTAGACAGGCGAAGAGTGGCACAGATACGCAGTATTTT	-	few	TRBJ2-3	TRBV6-2/TRBV6-3
CASSPGGGQETQYF	TGTGCCAGCAGTCCCGGCGGCGGACAAGAGACCCAGTACTTC	-	many	TRBJ2-5	TRBV12-3/TRBV12-4
CASSLGAFGEQFF	TGTGCCAGCAGTTTAGGGGCCTTTGGTGAGCAGTTCTTC	-	few	TRBJ2-1	TRBV12-3/TRBV12-4
CASSLKSSGSQGNIQYF	TGTGCCAGCAGCTTGAAGTCTAGCGGATCCCAGGGAAACATTCAGTACTTC	TRBD2	many	TRBJ2-4	TRBV5-5
CATSDPGLVPYEQFF	TGTGCCACCAGTGACCCGGGGCTAGTACCTTATGAGCAGTTCTTC	-	-	TRBJ2-1	TRBV24-1
CASSFGDRMNTEAFF	TGTGCCAGCAGTTTTGGGGACAGAATGAACACTGAAGCTTTCTTT	TRBD1	many	TRBJ1-1	TRBV12-3/TRBV12-4
CSVRGQINQPQHF	TGCAGTGTCAGGGGTCAGATTAATCAGCCCCAGCATTTT	-	-	TRBJ1-5	TRBV20-1
CATQPPRASGTNEQFF	TGTGCCACGCAACCTCCTCGGGCTAGCGGGACCAATGAGCAGTTCTTC	TRBD2	-	TRBJ2-1	TRBV6-1
CSASRDRAMGYEKLFF	TGCAGTGCTAGCCGGGACAGGGCCATGGGTTATGAAAAACTGTTTTTT	TRBD1	-	TRBJ1-4	TRBV20-1
CASSPTTYSYNEQFF	TGTGCCAGCAGTCCTACCACTTACTCCTACAATGAGCAGTTCTTC	-	many	TRBJ2-1	TRBV7-9
CASSSGLARGTGELFF	TGTGCCAGCAGTTCCGGACTAGCGAGAGGCACCGGGGAGCTGTTTTTT	TRBD2	many	TRBJ2-2	TRBV28
CASEGQGAEETQYF	TGTGCCAGCGAGGGACAGGGGGCGGAAGAGACCCAGTACTTC	TRBD1	many	TRBJ2-5	TRBV13
CASSYLAGSSYNEQFF	TGTGCCAGCAGTTATCTGGCGGGGAGCTCCTACAATGAGCAGTTCTTC	-	-	TRBJ2-1	TRBV6-5
CASSRTGGQETQYF	TGCGCCAGCAGTAGGACAGGGGGCCAAGAGACCCAGTACTTC	TRBD1	many	TRBJ2-5	TRBV6-9
CASSYLSGRTEGAYNEQFF	TGTGCCAGCAGTTACCTTAGCGGGAGGACTGAGGGGGCCTACAATGAGCAGTTCTTC	TRBD2	-	TRBJ2-1	TRBV2
CASKSGDWYNEQFF	TGTGCCAGCAAAAGCGGGGATTGGTACAATGAGCAGTTCTTC	TRBD2	many	TRBJ2-1	TRBV19
CASSPRPYEQYF	TGTGCCAGCAGCCCTCGGCCTTACGAGCAGTACTTC	-	many	TRBJ2-7	TRBV9
CASSFDRGADTQYF	TGTGCCAGCAGCTTCGACAGGGGCGCAGATACGCAGTATTTT	TRBD1	many	TRBJ2-3	TRBV11-2
CASSISAGADTQYF	TGTGCCAGTAGTATCTCGGCGGGAGCAGATACGCAGTATTTT	TRBD2	many	TRBJ2-3	TRBV19
CASKGSNPGNTIYF	TGTGCCAGCAAGGGGTCTAACCCCGGAAACACCATATATTTT	-	many	TRBJ1-3	TRBV2